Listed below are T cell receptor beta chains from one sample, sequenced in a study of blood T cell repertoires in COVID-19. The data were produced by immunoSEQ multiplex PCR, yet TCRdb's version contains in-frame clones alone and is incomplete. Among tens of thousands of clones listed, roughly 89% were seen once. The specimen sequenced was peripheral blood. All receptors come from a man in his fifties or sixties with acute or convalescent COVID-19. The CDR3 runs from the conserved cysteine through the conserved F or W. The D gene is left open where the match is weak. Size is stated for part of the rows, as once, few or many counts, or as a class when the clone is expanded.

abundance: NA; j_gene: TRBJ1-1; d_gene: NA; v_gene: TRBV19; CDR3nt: TGTGCCACCCGGGGACACATGAACACTGAAGCTTTCTTT; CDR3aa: CATRGHMNTEAFF
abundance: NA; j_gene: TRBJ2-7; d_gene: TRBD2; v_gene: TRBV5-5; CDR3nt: TGTGCCAGCAGCCGAATCAGACCGGGAACCGGGACTAGCGGAACCTACGAGCAGTACTTC; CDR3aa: CASSRIRPGTGTSGTYEQYF
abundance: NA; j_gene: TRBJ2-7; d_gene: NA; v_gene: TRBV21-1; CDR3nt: TGTGCCAGCAGCAAAGCGCCCGGGACAGGAGGCTACGAGCAGTACTTC; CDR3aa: CASSKAPGTGGYEQYF
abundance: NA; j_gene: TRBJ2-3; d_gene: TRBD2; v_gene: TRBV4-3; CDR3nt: TGCGCCAGCAGCCAACCCCCTTACCTAGCGGGGGGGCAAACAGATACGCAGTATTTT; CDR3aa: CASSQPPYLAGGQTDTQYF
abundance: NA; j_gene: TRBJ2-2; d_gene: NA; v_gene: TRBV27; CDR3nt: TGTGCCAGCAGTTTAAGATCGAGGGCGAACACCGGGGAGCTGTTTTTT; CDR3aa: CASSLRSRANTGELFF
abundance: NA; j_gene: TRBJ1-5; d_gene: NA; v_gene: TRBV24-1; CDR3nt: TGTGCCACCAGTGATTCAGGGGTACAGCCCCAGCATTTT; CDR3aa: CATSDSGVQPQHF
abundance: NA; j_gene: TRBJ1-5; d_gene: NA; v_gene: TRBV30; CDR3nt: TGTGCCTGGAGTCGTGGGACACCAGTTAGCAATCAGCCCCAGCATTTT; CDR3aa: CAWSRGTPVSNQPQHF
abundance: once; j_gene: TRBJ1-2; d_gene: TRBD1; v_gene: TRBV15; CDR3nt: TGTGCCACCAGCAGGGGGGGACAGTATGGCTACACCTTC; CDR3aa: CATSRGGQYGYTF
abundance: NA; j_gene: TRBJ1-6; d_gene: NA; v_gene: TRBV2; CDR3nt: TGTGCCAGCAGTACAAGAAATTCACCCCTCCACTTT; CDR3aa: CASSTRNSPLHF
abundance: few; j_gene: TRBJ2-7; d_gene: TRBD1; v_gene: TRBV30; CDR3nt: TGTGCCTGGAGGGGGACAGCCAGCTCCTACGAGCAGTACTTC; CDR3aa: CAWRGTASSYEQYF
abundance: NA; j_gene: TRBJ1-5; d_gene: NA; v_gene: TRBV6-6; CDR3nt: TGTGCCAGCAGTTACGGTGGTGGACGGGGATTAGAGCCCCAGCATTTT; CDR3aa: CASSYGGGRGLEPQHF
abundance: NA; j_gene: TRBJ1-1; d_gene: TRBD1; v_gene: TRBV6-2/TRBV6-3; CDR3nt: TGTGCCAGCAGCCCATCGGGACAGTACATGAACACTGAAGCTTTCTTT; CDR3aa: CASSPSGQYMNTEAFF
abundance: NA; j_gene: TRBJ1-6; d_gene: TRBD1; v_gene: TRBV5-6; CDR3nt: TGTGCCAGCAGCCGTACAGGGGCCCGGCCCCTCCACTTT; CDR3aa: CASSRTGARPLHF
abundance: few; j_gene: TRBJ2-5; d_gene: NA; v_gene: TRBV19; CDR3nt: TGTGCCAGTAGTATGTTACAGAAAGAGACCCAGTACTTC; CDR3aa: CASSMLQKETQYF
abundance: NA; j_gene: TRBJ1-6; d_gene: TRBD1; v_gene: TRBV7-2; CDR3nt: TGTGCCAGCAGCTTAGCGGACAGGGGGTGGTATAATTCACCCCTCCACTTT; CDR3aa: CASSLADRGWYNSPLHF
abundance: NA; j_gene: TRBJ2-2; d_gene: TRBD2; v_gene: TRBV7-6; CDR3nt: TGTGCCAGCAGCTCTCTAGCGGGGACGGCCGGAAGCGGGGAGCTGTTTTTT; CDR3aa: CASSSLAGTAGSGELFF
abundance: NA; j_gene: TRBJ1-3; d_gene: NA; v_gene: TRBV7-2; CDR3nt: TGTGCCAGCAGCCCCGACAGGAACCAAGGAAACACCATATATTTT; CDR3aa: CASSPDRNQGNTIYF
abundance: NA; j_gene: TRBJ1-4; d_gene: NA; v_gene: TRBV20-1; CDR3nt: TGCAGTGCTAGGGCCAATGAAAAACTGTTTTTT; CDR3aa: CSARANEKLFF
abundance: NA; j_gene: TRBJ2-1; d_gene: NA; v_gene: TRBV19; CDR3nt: TGTGCCACAATGGGACTCCCAGAGGACAATGAGCAGTTCTTC; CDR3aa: CATMGLPEDNEQFF
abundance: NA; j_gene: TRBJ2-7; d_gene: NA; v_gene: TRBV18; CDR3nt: TGTGCCAGCTCCAATCCCGGGACGGGAGTCTACGAGCAGTACTTC; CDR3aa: CASSNPGTGVYEQYF
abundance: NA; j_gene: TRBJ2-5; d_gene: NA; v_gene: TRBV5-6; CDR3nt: TGTGCCAGCAGTGGACAGCAGGGTGAAGAGACCCAGTACTTC; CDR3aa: CASSGQQGEETQYF
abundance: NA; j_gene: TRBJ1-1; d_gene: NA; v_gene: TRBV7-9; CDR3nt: TGTGCCAGCAGCTCCCAGGGCGTGGGGAGGGCTGAAGCTTTCTTT; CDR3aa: CASSSQGVGRAEAFF
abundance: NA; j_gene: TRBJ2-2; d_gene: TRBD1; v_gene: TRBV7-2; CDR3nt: TGTGCCAACGTAGGGACAGGGCGGGCCGGGGAGCTGTTTTTT; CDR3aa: CANVGTGRAGELFF
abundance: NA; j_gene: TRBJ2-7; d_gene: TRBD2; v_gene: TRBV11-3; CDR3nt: TGTGCCAGCAGCTTAGGGAGCGGGAGTAGGTACGAGCAGTACTTC; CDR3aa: CASSLGSGSRYEQYF
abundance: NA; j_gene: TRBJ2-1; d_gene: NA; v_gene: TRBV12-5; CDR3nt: TGTGCTAGTGGTGATGGGGCAGTAAACAATGAGCAGTTCTTC; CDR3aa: CASGDGAVNNEQFF
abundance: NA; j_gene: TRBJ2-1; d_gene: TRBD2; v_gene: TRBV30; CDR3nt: TGTGCCTGGGATAGCGGGAGCAGCAACAATGAGCAGTTCTTC; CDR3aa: CAWDSGSSNNEQFF
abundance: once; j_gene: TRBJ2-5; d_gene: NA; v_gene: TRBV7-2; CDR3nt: TGTGCCAGCAGCGTACTGGCGGACCAAGAGACCCAGTACTTC; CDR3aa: CASSVLADQETQYF
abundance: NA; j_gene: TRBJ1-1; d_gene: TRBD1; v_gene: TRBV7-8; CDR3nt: TGTGCCAGCAGCCCTAGAGCCGGGACAGGGGGAAGCACTGAAGCTTTCTTT; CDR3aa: CASSPRAGTGGSTEAFF
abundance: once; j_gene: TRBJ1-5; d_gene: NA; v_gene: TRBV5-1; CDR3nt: TGCGCCAGCAGCTTGGACAGTTTCAATCAGCCCCAGCATTTT; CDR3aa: CASSLDSFNQPQHF
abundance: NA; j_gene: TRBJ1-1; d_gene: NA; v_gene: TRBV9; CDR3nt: TGTGCCAGCAGCTCCCAGTTGAACACTGAAGCTTTCTTT; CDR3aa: CASSSQLNTEAFF
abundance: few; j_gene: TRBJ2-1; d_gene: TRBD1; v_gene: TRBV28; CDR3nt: TGTGCCAGCAGTTTTGTGACAGGGGGCAATGAGCAGTTCTTC; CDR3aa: CASSFVTGGNEQFF
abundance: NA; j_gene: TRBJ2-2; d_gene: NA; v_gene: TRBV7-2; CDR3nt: TGTGCCAGCAGCTATGCCCGGGGTCTGAACACCGGGGAGCTGTTTTTT; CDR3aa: CASSYARGLNTGELFF
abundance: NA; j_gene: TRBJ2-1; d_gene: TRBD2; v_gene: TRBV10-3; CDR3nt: TGTGCCATCAACCCGCTAGCGGGAGATCTACGTGAGCAGTTCTTC; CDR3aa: CAINPLAGDLREQFF
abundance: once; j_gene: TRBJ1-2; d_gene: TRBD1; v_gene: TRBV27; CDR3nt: TGTGCCAGCAGTTTGAGGGACAGCTCAAACTATGGCTACACCTTC; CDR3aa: CASSLRDSSNYGYTF
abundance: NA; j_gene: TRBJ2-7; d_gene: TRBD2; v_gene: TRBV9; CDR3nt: TGTGCCAGCGGGAGGGGCCGGTACGAGCAGTACTTC; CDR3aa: CASGRGRYEQYF
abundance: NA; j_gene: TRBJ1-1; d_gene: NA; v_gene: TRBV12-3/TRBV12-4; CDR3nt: TGTGCCAGCAGTTTAGCGTCAGGCGGGACTTTCTTT; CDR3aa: CASSLASGGTFF